This is a list of T cell receptor beta chains from one sample in a study of cytomegalovirus exposure and HLA in healthy donors. Profiled with immunoSEQ multiplex PCR; TCRdb holds only in-frame clones, not every one. Here the sample spans some 110,000 clones, approximately 80% being singletons. The specimen sequenced was PBMCs. These receptors all stem from a middle-aged man in good health and CMV-seronegative. Each CDR3 is given without its conserved first and last residue.

j_call v_call cdr3_aa
TRBJ2-1 TRBV7-9 SSSPEGAGMPAGNEQF
TRBJ1-1 TRBV28 ASTVNTEAF
NA TRBV19 ASSIGQANEQY
TRBJ2-5 TRBV2 AMTTGTGETQY
TRBJ2-3 TRBV28 ASTPGGSGGARNTQY
TRBJ1-3 TRBV7-6 AISQGSGNTIY
TRBJ2-7 TRBV10-3 AIRPGTDYEQY
TRBJ1-2 TRBV5-6 ASSWGGGRANYGYT
TRBJ1-5 TRBV9 ASSVGQFNQPQH
TRBJ2-7 TRBV2 ASTLGDYEQY
TRBJ1-1 TRBV7-9 ASSLAAGVRTEAF
TRBJ2-7 TRBV7-6 ASSPQVASNEQY
TRBJ1-2 TRBV18 ASSSRNRGDNYGYT
TRBJ2-1 TRBV5-6 ASSHRSGHWENNEQF
TRBJ1-1 TRBV6-6 ASTPSGGRTEAF
TRBJ1-1 TRBV7-9 ASSLNREAF
TRBJ2-2 TRBV7-9 ASLGTIKYHGELF
TRBJ1-1 TRBV11-3 ASSPMTGGEAF
TRBJ2-5 TRBV5-1 ASSDPGGHLQETQY
TRBJ2-7 TRBV6-5 ASRLAGGGEQY
TRBJ2-1 TRBV5-6 ASSAHSIEQF
TRBJ1-6 TRBV6-1 ASSGKTGPINSPLH
TRBJ1-5 TRBV7-2 ASSFNRGRNQPQH
TRBJ1-6 TRBV5-6 ASSLLSEDYSPLH
TRBJ1-1 TRBV7-9 ASSFDRGQGAF
TRBJ2-1 TRBV7-9 ASSPRTTSGRPNEQF
TRBJ2-2 TRBV11-3 ASSFSRGTGELF
TRBJ1-5 TRBV5-1 ASSLEEGQPQH
TRBJ2-7 TRBV7-3 ASSPTGTGGDEQY
TRBJ2-7 TRBV7-2 ASSATGLAGNYEQY
TRBJ2-7 TRBV18 ASSPLGGGQY